This T cell receptor beta chain stems from a study of T cells in Graves' hyperthyroidism and ophthalmopathy. This clonotype was observed many times. Amplification yielded TCR beta CDR3 regions, with RNA transcripts as the source. Primed by the HTBI set, a first-round RT-PCR was run on the TCR CDR3. TCRdb independently ran MiXCR on the multiplex PCR reads; one entry per CDR3 protein. The sample lists approximately 600,000 distinct CDR3 sequences, around 20% occurring once. Clinical symptoms, serum thyroxine, TRAb, thyroid ultrasound and orbital computed tomography established diagnosis. Sequencing used blood. This receptor was taken from a man aged 25-45 years with Graves' ophthalmopathy.

The CDR3 is CASSPLKSGVSYNEQFF. The CDR3 nucleotides are TGTGCCAGCAGCCCCCTAAAGAGCGGGGTCTCCTACAATGAGCAGTTCTTC. V is TRBV12-3 or TRBV12-4 and J is TRBJ2-1, with TRBD2 identical over 7 bases. This CDR3 comprises 17 residues. Trimming cost V 6 bases and J 0 bases; bases outside gene matches: 11.